Reported below is one TCR beta chain. The antigen is undetermined. The source of the sample is a study of T-cell memory formation after mild COVID-19. Turning to the study itself: Each donor largely had its own TCR clusters.

TCRdb recomputed calls from the 5' RACE reads with MiXCR, one row per CDR3 protein. The sample includes some 290,000 distinct CDR3 sequences, about 17% of them seen just once. Findings and caveats of the study: Clones that contracted from day 15 to 85 had balanced CD4/CD8; later expanders were CD4+ biased.

CDR1 and CDR2 (germline): SQVTM, ANQGSEA. Between the trimmed V and J ends, which lost 7 bases and 6 bases, there was a span of 15 bases. The CDR3 totals 13 residues. This clonotype originated in a man aged 18 to 30 who had mild COVID-19 (a few samples of this study predate the infection). Cell type and time point are not known. This chain uses TRBV29-1 with TRBJ2-2, with a tentative D call TRBD1 (6 bases). Sequencing used PBMCs or a T cell subset sorted from them (not recorded which). For the CDR3, the DNA is TGCAGCGGCGGACAGAACTACGCCGGGGAGCTGTTTTTT. Its protein product is CSGGQNYAGELFF.